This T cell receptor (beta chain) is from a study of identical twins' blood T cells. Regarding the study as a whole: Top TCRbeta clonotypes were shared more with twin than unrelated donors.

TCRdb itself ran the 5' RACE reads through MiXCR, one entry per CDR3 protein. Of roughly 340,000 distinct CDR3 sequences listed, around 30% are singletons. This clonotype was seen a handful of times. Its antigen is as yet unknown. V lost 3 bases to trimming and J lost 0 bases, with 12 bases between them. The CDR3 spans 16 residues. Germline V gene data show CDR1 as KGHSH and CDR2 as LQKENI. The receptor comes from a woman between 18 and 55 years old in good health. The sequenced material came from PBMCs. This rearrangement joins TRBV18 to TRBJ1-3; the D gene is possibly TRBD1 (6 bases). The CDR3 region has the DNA TGTGCCAGCTCACCGCGCAGGGGTAGCTCTGGAAACACCATATATTTT. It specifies CASSPRRGSSGNTIYF. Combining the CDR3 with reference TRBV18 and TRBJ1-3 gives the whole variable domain NAGVMQNPRHLVRRRGQEARLRCSPMKGHSHVYWYRQLPEEGLKFMVYLQKENIIDESGMPKERFSAEFPKEGPSILRIQQVVRGDSAAYFCASSPRRGSSGNTIYFGEGSWLTVV.